The TCR beta chain described here comes from a study of identical twins. Study-level points and caveats: The same donors were not followed; conclusions instead depended on cross-sectional statistical analysis.

Per germline, CDR1 MDHEN and CDR2 SYDVKM. Trimming took off 7 bases at V and 6 bases at J, with 21 bases between the two ends. The CDR3 is 15 residues long. Template switching created a universal primer site, and the cDNA included unique molecular identifiers. TCRdb reanalysed the 5' RACE reads using MiXCR and keeps one entry per CDR3 protein. The sample yields some 1,700,000 distinct CDR3 sequences, about 32% seen once. On this clonotype: As yet, its antigen is unknown.

This sequence joins TRBV28 and TRBJ2-5, with a tentative D call TRBD2 (6 bases). The TCR originated in a newborn girl in good health. The specimen was cord blood. CDR3 region: CASNGEADPRKTQYF. In DNA, the CDR3 is TGTGCCAGCAACGGGGAGGCAGATCCAAGAAAGACCCAGTACTTC. The full variable domain, with the rest looked up from reference TRBV28 and TRBJ2-5, is DVKVTQSSRYLVKRTGEKVFLECVQDMDHENMFWYRQDPGLGLRLIYFSYDVKMKEKGDIPEGYSVSREKKERFSLILESASTNQTSMYLCASNGEADPRKTQYFGPGTRLLVL.